The sequence of this T cell receptor beta chain was determined in a study of blood T cells in healthy people across ages. Together with a sample-barcoded 5' primer, a J-beta primer mix was included in a second PCR lasting about 6 to 11 cycles. TCRdb called the 5' RACE reads again in MiXCR, with one record for every CDR3 protein. The profile shows about 1.4 million distinct CDR3 sequences, roughly 59% of them singletons. This CDR3 is built from 16 residues. With 0 bases removed from V and 0 bases from J, the gap between germline ends came to 12 bases. From germline, CDR1 is LNHNV and CDR2 YYDKDF (reference sequence).

This TCR was sampled from a man between 18 and 35 years old in good health. Sequencing was performed on blood. The rearrangement uses TRBV15 and TRBJ2-7; no firm D call. As DNA, the CDR3 is TGTGCCACCAGCAGAGATCTCGGAGATTCCTCCTACGAGCAGTACTTC. This translates into CATSRDLGDSSYEQYF. The full variable domain, with the rest looked up from reference TRBV15 and TRBJ2-7, is DAMVIQNPRYQVTQFGKPVTLSCSQTLNHNVMYWYQQKSSQAPKLLFHYYDKDFNNEADTPDNFQSRRPNTSFCFLDIRSPGLGDTAMYLCATSRDLGDSSYEQYFGPGTRLTVT.